This TCR beta chain was found in a study of regulatory T cells in long-lasting Graves disease. Researchers made TCR beta libraries by using iRepertoire HTBI primers and running Arm-PCR on CDR3 regions. One entry per CDR3 protein results from TCRdb running MiXCR on the multiplex PCR reads. The sample shows about 320,000 distinct CDR3 sequences, 18% of them seen only once. Time point given: newly diagnosed GD, antithyroid drugs for less than 3 months. From RNA extracted from PBMCs, the TCR library was made. The receptor was derived from a female donor with Graves disease. The sample consisted of peripheral blood mononuclear cells (PBMCs), taken at new diagnosis, from a patient treated with antithyroid drugs.

CDR3 protein: CASSYSRRGFAADTQYF. The CDR3 coding sequence is TGTGCCAGCAGTTACTCGAGACGCGGGTTCGCGGCAGATACGCAGTATTTT. The chain couples TRBV6-5 to TRBJ2-3, with D possibly being TRBD2 (5 bases). This CDR3 is 17 amino acids long. CDR1 MNHEY and CDR2 SVGAGI come from the germline V gene. V was shortened by 0 bases and J by 4 bases, with 17 bases between the two germline ends.